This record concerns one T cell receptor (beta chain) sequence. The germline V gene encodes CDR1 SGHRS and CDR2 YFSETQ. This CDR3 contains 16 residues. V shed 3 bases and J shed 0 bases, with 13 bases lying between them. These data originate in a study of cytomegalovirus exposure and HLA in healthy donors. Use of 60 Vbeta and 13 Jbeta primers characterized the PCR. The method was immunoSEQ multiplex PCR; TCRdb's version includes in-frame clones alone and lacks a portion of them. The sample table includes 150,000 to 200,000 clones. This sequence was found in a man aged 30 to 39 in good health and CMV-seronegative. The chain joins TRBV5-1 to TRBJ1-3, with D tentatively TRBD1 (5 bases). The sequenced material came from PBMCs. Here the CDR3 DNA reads TGCGCCAGCAGCTGGGGGGACGTCAGCTCTGGAAACACCATATATTTT. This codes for CASSWGDVSSGNTIYF.